Detailed here is one T cell receptor (beta chain). Its specificity is unknown. These data are taken from a study of shared clonotypes between healthy human individuals. Germline CDR1 reads MNHNY; CDR2 reads SVGAGI (reference sequence). CDR3 size: 16 residues. V dropped 5 bases and J dropped 0; count of bases not matched to a gene: 7. Points from the study as a whole: For naive CD4 cells, roughly 5% of clonotypes were shared across a handful of donors. Shared clonotypes across all four donors exceeded non-shared ones in generation probability.

TCRdb keeps only in-frame clones here, not all; method: immunoSEQ multiplex PCR. The profile covers a few million clones, with 85% to 95% appearing a single time and more than 0.35% taken by the ten largest. Material: naive CD4+ T cells from PBMCs. Subset defined: CD45RA+ positively selected. This receptor was identified in a man aged 18 to 30 in good health. Some clones in this sample may be carry-over from other donors' samples. V and J are TRBV6-6 and TRBJ2-1, with TRBD1 matching over 7 bases. The DNA for the CDR3 is TGTGCCAGCAGTACCTACAGGGGCCTCTCCTACAATGAGCAGTTCTTC. It specifies CASSTYRGLSYNEQFF.